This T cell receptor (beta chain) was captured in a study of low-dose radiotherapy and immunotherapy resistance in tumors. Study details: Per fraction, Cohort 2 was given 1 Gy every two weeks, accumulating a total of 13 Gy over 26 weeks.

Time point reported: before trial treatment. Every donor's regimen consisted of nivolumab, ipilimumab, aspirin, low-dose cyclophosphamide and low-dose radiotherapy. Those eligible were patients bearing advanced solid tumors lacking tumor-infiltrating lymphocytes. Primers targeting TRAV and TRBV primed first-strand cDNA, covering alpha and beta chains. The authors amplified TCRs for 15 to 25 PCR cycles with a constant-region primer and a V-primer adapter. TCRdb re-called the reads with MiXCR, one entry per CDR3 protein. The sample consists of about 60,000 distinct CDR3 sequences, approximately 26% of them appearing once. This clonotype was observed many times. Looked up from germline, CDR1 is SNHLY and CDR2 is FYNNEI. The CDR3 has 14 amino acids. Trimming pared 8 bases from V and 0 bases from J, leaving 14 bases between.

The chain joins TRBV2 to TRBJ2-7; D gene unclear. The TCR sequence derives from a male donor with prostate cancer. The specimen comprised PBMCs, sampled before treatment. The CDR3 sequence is CASGRLGSSYEQYF. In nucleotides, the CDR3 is TGTGCCAGCGGTCGATTAGGCAGCTCCTACGAGCAGTACTTC.